The 31 T cell receptor beta chains presented below share a single source sample, sequenced in a study of naive and memory T cell subsets. Both TRBC1 and TRBC2 were covered by a beta constant-region primer of two equimolar oligonucleotides. Ligated cDNA was amplified by four rounds of PCR with nested alpha and beta constant-region primers and SP2. MiXCR, applied by TCRdb to the UMI-ligation and nested PCR reads, yields one record per CDR3 protein. The sample lists about 150,000 distinct CDR3 sequences, about 23% occurring once. The study, taken as a whole, reports: A few larger clonotypes appeared in naive repertoires, especially CD8, possibly memory cells re-expressing CD45RA.

Their target antigens are unknown. Sequencing used naive CD4+ T cells from blood. These receptors were obtained from a human donor in good health.

Only a few counts were recorded for this clonotype. In DNA, the CDR3 is TGTGCCAGCAGCCGGAACGTCGACAGGCTCTCTGGGGCCAACGTCCTGACTTTC. Translation gives CASSRNVDRLSGANVLTF. The chain joins TRBV3-1 to TRBJ2-6; a possible D gene is TRBD1 (6 bases). This CDR3 spans 18 amino acids. The V end lost 4 bases, the J end lost 0 bases, and 16 bases lay between the germline ends. The germline V gene encodes CDR1 LGHDT and CDR2 YNNKEL (reference sequence).

This clonotype was observed at least ten times. The chain carries TRBV4-1 and TRBJ2-7, with D possibly being TRBD1 or TRBD2 (5 bases each). V lost 6 bases to trimming and J lost 5 bases, with 20 bases between them. The CDR3 sequence is 15 residues long. Germline V CDR1 and CDR2: MGHRA, YSYEKL. The chain's CDR3 is CASSPPGAGSHEQYF. CDR3 in DNA: TGCGCCAGCAGTCCTCCCGGGGCAGGGTCCCACGAGCAGTACTTC.

The rearrangement joins TRBV4-3 to TRBJ2-3; D remains unclear. Trimming took 1 base from V and 5 from J, leaving 7 bases between them. Germline loops: CDR1 LGHNA, CDR2 YSLEER. CDR3 size: 13 residues. Here the CDR3 DNA reads TGCGCCAGCAGCCAAGGTTTCGTAGATACGCAGTATTTT. Protein: CASSQGFVDTQYF.

In its sample, this clonotype was seen a few times. The chain couples TRBV7-2 to TRBJ2-7; TRBD2 matches 7 bases. The CDR3 consists of 16 residues. J gave up 4 bases and V 0 bases, and 9 bases lay outside the gene matches. Germline V CDR1 and CDR2: SGHTA, FQGNSA. The CDR3, as DNA: TGTGCCAGCAGCTTAGCCCGCAGCGGGGCCCAATACGAGCAGTACTTC. Translation: CASSLARSGAQYEQYF.

This clonotype has only a few counts. The V and J genes are TRBV5-1 and TRBJ2-5; 9 nucleotides align to TRBD1. CDR3 length: 15 residues. Germline CDR1 SGHRS, CDR2 YFSETQ. Trimming cost V 4 bases and J 2 bases; bases outside gene matches: 6. CDR3 protein: CASSAGQGRQETQYF. The CDR3, as DNA: TGCGCCAGCAGCGCCGGACAGGGGCGACAAGAGACCCAGTACTTC.

This clonotype was recorded many times. V usage is TRBV9 and J usage is TRBJ2-1; possibly TRBD2 for D (6 bases). Germline V gene lookup returns CDR1 SGDLS and CDR2 YYNGEE. Trimming removed 0 bases at V and 8 bases at J, with 21 bases between. This CDR3 is 17 amino acids long. Here the CDR3 reads CASSVDPGLGLIYEQFF. The CDR3 bases are TGTGCCAGCAGCGTAGACCCGGGACTGGGACTGATCTATGAGCAGTTCTTC. The variable domain in full, with the rest retrieved from reference TRBV9 and TRBJ2-1, is DSGVTQTPKHLITATGQRVTLRCSPRSGDLSVYWYQQSLDQGLQFLIQYYNGEERAKGNILERFSAQQFPDLHSELNLSSLELGDSALYFCASSVDPGLGLIYEQFFGPGTRLTVL.

The V and J genes are TRBV7-6 and TRBJ1-5; a weak D match, TRBD1 (5 bases). The CDR3 consists of 15 residues. Germline CDR1 SGHVS, CDR2 FNYEAQ. V shed 6 bases and J shed 6 bases, with 18 bases lying between them. This CDR3 reads CASSHGTGVGQPQHF. CDR3 sequence (DNA): TGTGCCAGCAGTCACGGGACGGGGGTTGGTCAGCCCCAGCATTTT.

This rearrangement joins TRBV6-1 to TRBJ2-1; 15 positions match TRBD2. CDR1 MNHNS and CDR2 SASEGT come from the germline V gene. CDR3 size: 17 residues. The junction had 12 bases not matched to a gene; V was cut back by 6 bases and J by 9 bases. CDR3 region: CASRGLPGTSGRSEQFF. The CDR3 region has the DNA TGTGCCAGCAGAGGATTGCCCGGGACTAGCGGGAGGAGTGAGCAGTTCTTC.

The chain combines TRBV10-3 with TRBJ1-3; D is uncertain. The CDR3 extends over 12 amino acids. Germline values: CDR1 ENHRY, CDR2 SYGVKD. Trimming pared 2 bases from V and 3 bases from J, leaving 2 bases between. The CDR3 DNA follows: TGTGCCATCAGTGAGGGTGGAAACACCATATATTTT. Translation: CAISEGGNTIYF.

This clonotype was seen at least ten times. The chain couples TRBV7-9 to TRBJ2-1; 9 bases map to TRBD2. J gave up 5 bases and V 1 base, and 9 bases lay outside the gene matches. Germline V gene data show CDR1 as SEHNR and CDR2 as FQNEAQ (reference sequence). The CDR3 runs to 17 residues. CDR3 loop: CASSLELGGRAHNEQFF. The CDR3 coding sequence is TGTGCCAGCAGCTTAGAGCTGGGCGGGAGGGCACACAATGAGCAGTTCTTC. The full variable domain, its missing parts supplied by reference TRBV7-9 and TRBJ2-1, is DTGVSQNPRHKITKRGQNVTFRCDPISEHNRLYWYRQTLGQGPEFLTYFQNEAQLEKSRLLSDRFSAERPKGSFSTLEIQRTEQGDSAMYLCASSLELGGRAHNEQFFGPGTRLTVL.

This clonotype has just a few counts. The chain uses TRBV9 and TRBJ2-7; D gene ambiguous. V lost 0 bases and J 6 bases, leaving 10 bases between the germline ends. CDR1 and CDR2 (germline): SGDLS, YYNGEE. CDR3 size: 13 residues. The CDR3 here is CASSVGPRLEQYF. The CDR3 DNA sequence: TGTGCCAGCAGCGTAGGGCCCCGTCTCGAGCAGTACTTC. Based on the CDR3 plus reference TRBV9 and TRBJ2-7, the full variable domain is DSGVTQTPKHLITATGQRVTLRCSPRSGDLSVYWYQQSLDQGLQFLIQYYNGEERAKGNILERFSAQQFPDLHSELNLSSLELGDSALYFCASSVGPRLEQYFGPGTRLTVT.

This chain links TRBV7-2 with TRBJ2-7; D may be TRBD1 (5 bases). Germline lookup yields CDR1 SGHTA and CDR2 FQGNSA. There are 15 residues in the CDR3. V was clipped by 4 bases and J by 0 bases, with 13 bases between them. In DNA form, the CDR3 reads TGTGCCAGCAGCTCCAAGGGGCTAAGCTCCTACGAGCAGTACTTC. It yields the protein CASSSKGLSSYEQYF.

This clonotype was seen ten or more times. V and J are TRBV6-5 and TRBJ2-1, with no clear D. Trimming pared 6 bases from V and 3 bases from J, leaving 15 bases between. This CDR3 is 15 amino acids long. The germline CDR1 and CDR2 sequences are MNHEY and SVGAGI. DNA for the CDR3: TGTGCCAGCAGAGCCACCGGTGGAGACTACAATGAGCAGTTCTTC. Its protein product is CASRATGGDYNEQFF.

This rearrangement joins TRBV10-3 to TRBJ2-1; 10 nucleotides match TRBD2. Trimming took 8 bases from V and 10 from J; bases not matched to a gene: 5. The CDR3 loop spans 12 amino acids. Germline V gene data show CDR1 as ENHRY and CDR2 as SYGVKD. The CDR3 coding sequence is TGTGCCATCGGTCAGGGACTAGCGGAGCAGTTCTTC. Translation: CAIGQGLAEQFF.

The J gene is TRBJ1-5, the V gene TRBV15, with TRBD1 as a possible D gene (6 bases). CDR3 length equals 16 residues. Germline CDR1 and CDR2: LNHNV and YYDKDF (reference sequence). V dropped 3 bases and J dropped 5 bases, with 17 bases sitting between them. CDR3 in amino acids: CATSSYRVRADQPQHF. For the CDR3, the DNA is TGTGCCACCAGCAGCTACAGGGTTCGGGCTGATCAGCCCCAGCATTTT. Full variable domain (outside the CDR3, taken from reference TRBV15 and TRBJ1-5): DAMVIQNPRYQVTQFGKPVTLSCSQTLNHNVMYWYQQKSSQAPKLLFHYYDKDFNNEADTPDNFQSRRPNTSFCFLDIRSPGLGDTAMYLCATSSYRVRADQPQHFGDGTRLSIL.

V and J are TRBV6-6 and TRBJ1-3; 7 bases are shared with TRBD1. Germline-derived CDR1 and CDR2 are MNHNY and SVGAGI (reference sequence). The V and J ends lost 4 bases and 1 base, in that order; junction bases with no gene match: 4. The CDR3 is 15 amino acids. CDR3 region: CASSLRTGSGNTIYF. The CDR3 region has the DNA TGTGCCAGCAGTTTGAGGACAGGATCTGGAAACACCATATATTTT.

This clonotype was recorded at least ten times. The V gene is TRBV5-4, the J gene TRBJ1-6; D is undetermined. The CDR3 consists of 15 residues. Germline CDR1 is SGHNT and CDR2 is YYREEE (reference sequence). V lost 0 bases, J lost 7 bases, and 11 bases lay in between. CDR3 bases: TGTGCCAGCAGCTTGGGTCGGGGAGTGAATTCACCCCTCCACTTT. Translated, it gives CASSLGRGVNSPLHF.

V usage is TRBV20-1 and J usage is TRBJ2-3; no clear D. The V gene lost 2 bases and the J gene lost 2 bases, with 5 bases spanning the gap. The CDR3 contains 12 residues. CDR1 DFQATT and CDR2 SNEGSKA come from the germline V gene (reference sequence). CDR3 bases: TGCAGTGCTAGACTCAACACAGATACGCAGTATTTT. This translates into CSARLNTDTQYF.

This clonotype has at least ten counts. The chain carries TRBV10-3 and TRBJ2-3; D gene unclear. The CDR3 runs 12 residues. Trimming removed 2 bases from V and 6 bases from J, with 6 bases in between. Germline V CDR1 and CDR2: ENHRY, SYGVKD. The CDR3 DNA reads as TGTGCCATCAGTGAGGTTAGGGATACGCAGTATTTT. It encodes CAISEVRDTQYF.

The V and J genes are TRBV11-2 and TRBJ1-6, with TRBD1 identical over 7 bases. Germline loops: CDR1 SGHAT, CDR2 FQNNGV. The CDR3 has 15 residues. Unmatched junction bases numbered 10, after V lost 5 bases and J lost 9 bases. DNA for the CDR3: TGTGCCAGCAGCCCCTCGACAGGGCGTCTTTCACCCCTCCACTTT. Translation gives CASSPSTGRLSPLHF.

Ten or more counts support this clonotype. The chain combines TRBV6-2 or TRBV6-3 with TRBJ2-7; the match to TRBD2 covers 11 bases. The CDR3 runs 16 residues. The germline gives CDR1 MNHEY, CDR2 SVGEGT. J was trimmed by 3 bases and V by 7 bases; bases with no gene match: 11. The CDR3, as DNA: TGTGCCAGCACCACCCCAGGGACTAGCGGTTTCTACGAGCAGTACTTC. Its translation is CASTTPGTSGFYEQYF.

The V gene is TRBV6-5, the J gene TRBJ1-6; D not resolved. The ends were cut back, 1 base at V and 10 bases at J, with 17 bases in the middle. Germline V gene lookup returns CDR1 MNHEY and CDR2 SVGAGI. CDR3 length: 16 residues. Here the CDR3 reads CASSYFAQALGSPLHF. CDR3 in DNA: TGTGCCAGCAGTTACTTCGCCCAGGCCCTAGGGTCACCCCTCCACTTT.

The rearrangement joins TRBV3-1 to TRBJ2-1; 9 nucleotides agree with TRBD2. The ends lost 4 bases at V and 5 bases at J; junction bases unmatched: 6. This CDR3 region has 15 residues. Germline V gene sequence: CDR1 LGHDT, CDR2 YNNKEL (reference sequence). As DNA, the CDR3 is TGTGCCAGCAGCCCGGGACTAGCACAAAACAATGAGCAGTTCTTC. Translating gives CASSPGLAQNNEQFF.

This clonotype was found a few times. V is TRBV7-2 and J is TRBJ1-4; D possibly corresponds to TRBD1 (5 bases). The CDR3 loop spans 18 amino acids. The V gene lost 5 bases and the J gene lost 0 bases, with 19 bases spanning the gap. Looked up from germline, CDR1 is SGHTA and CDR2 is FQGNSA. The chain's CDR3 is CASSVSGRETATNEKLFF. As DNA, the CDR3 is TGTGCCAGCAGCGTTAGTGGCAGGGAAACTGCAACTAATGAAAAACTGTTTTTT.

This clonotype showed up just a few times. The chain links TRBV29-1 to TRBJ2-1, with TRBD2 identical over 8 bases. Germline V gene lookup returns CDR1 SQVTM and CDR2 ANQGSEA. J gave up 8 bases and V 6 bases, and 12 bases lay outside the gene matches. CDR3 size: 14 residues. The CDR3 region has the DNA TGCAGCGTCCCCGCAGGGACTAGTATCTATGAGCAGTTCTTC. It specifies CSVPAGTSIYEQFF.

The J gene is TRBJ2-1, the V gene TRBV5-1; D is unclear. Trimming cost V 1 base and J 9 bases, with 14 bases left between them. In germline, CDR1 is SGHRS, CDR2 YFSETQ. This CDR3 region has 14 residues. This CDR3 is CASSLLALASEQFF. The CDR3 DNA reads TGCGCCAGCAGCTTGTTGGCACTGGCGAGTGAGCAGTTCTTC. The whole variable domain, filled in from reference TRBV5-1 and TRBJ2-1, reads KAGVTQTPRYLIKTRGQQVTLSCSPISGHRSVSWYQQTPGQGLQFLFEYFSETQRNKGNFPGRFSGRQFSNSRSEMNVSTLELGDSALYLCASSLLALASEQFFGPGTRLTVL.

The chain recombines TRBV3-1 with TRBJ2-7, with 10 bases aligning to TRBD1. The J segment lost 1 base and the V segment lost 6 bases, leaving 6 bases of the junction unmatched. This CDR3 has 15 amino acids. Germline CDR1 reads LGHDT; CDR2 reads YNNKEL (reference sequence). The CDR3 here is CASSRGDRGSYEQYF. CDR3 nucleotide sequence: TGTGCCAGCAGTCGTGGGGACAGGGGTTCCTACGAGCAGTACTTC.

Comment on this clonotype: The junction departs from the called germline gene at one end, perhaps through a read error. The chain is built from TRBV5-4 and TRBJ2-1, with 7 bases lining up with TRBD1. Looked up from germline, CDR1 is SGHNT and CDR2 is YYREEE (reference sequence). This CDR3 contains 15 residues. The DNA for the CDR3 is TGTGCCAGCAGCGTTGGCGGACAGGCCTACAATGAGGAGTTCTTC. Protein sequence: CASSVGGQAYNEEFF.

The V gene is TRBV2, the J gene TRBJ1-6, with D tentatively TRBD1 (5 bases). The germline V gene has CDR1 SNHLY and CDR2 FYNNEI. The CDR3 loop spans 14 amino acids. V was shortened by 4 bases and J by 4 bases, with 8 bases between the two germline ends. The CDR3 coding sequence is TGTGCCAGCAGTGGAGACAGTTATAATTCACCCCTCCACTTT. The encoded protein is CASSGDSYNSPLHF.

At least ten counts were recorded for this clonotype. The chain recombines TRBV24-1 with TRBJ2-3; TRBD2 aligns across 13 bases. Germline V gene sequence: CDR1 KGHDR, CDR2 SFDVKD. The junction had 3 bases not matched to a gene; V was cut back by 4 bases and J by 0 bases. The CDR3 extends over 17 amino acids. This CDR3 reads CATSEPTSGRSTDTQYF. CDR3 in DNA: TGTGCCACCAGTGAACCGACTAGCGGGAGGAGCACAGATACGCAGTATTTT.

The rearrangement links TRBV12-3 or TRBV12-4 to TRBJ2-2, with unresolved D. This CDR3 spans 13 amino acids. The ends were cut back, 3 bases at V and 1 base at J, with 3 bases in the middle. Written as DNA, the CDR3 is TGTGCCAGCAGTTTTCGGAACACCGGGGAGCTGTTTTTT. Translated, it gives CASSFRNTGELFF.